This T cell receptor (beta chain) comes out of a study of blood T cells in healthy people across ages. The sample providers were healthy Caucasian people from Russia, aged about 6 to 100. Combining a sample-barcoded 5' primer with a J-beta primer mix, a second PCR ran for 7 to 11 cycles. Tags on each cDNA molecule came from a template-switch adaptor with 12 random nucleotides. TCRdb itself ran the 5' RACE reads through MiXCR, one entry per CDR3 protein. The data show hundreds of thousands of distinct CDR3 sequences, with about 34% seen just once and 15% held by the top ten. The germline CDR1 and CDR2 sequences are MNHEY and SMNVEV (reference sequence). This CDR3 region has 16 residues. V dropped 3 bases and J dropped 4; count of bases not matched to a gene: 7. This clonotype was counted at least ten times. The antigen remains undetermined. Whole-study results and caveats: Naive T cell percentage showed a strong correlation with TCR beta diversity. Changes in expanded clonotypes were possibly confounded, as the CMV status of donors was unknown.

The V gene is TRBV27, the J gene TRBJ2-5; 11 bases line up with TRBD2. The source is a woman of 80 years or more in good health. The source material was blood. CDR3 in DNA: TGTGCCAGCAGTTTTAGGGTAGCGGGGGGGCGAGAGACCCAGTACTTC. Its translation: CASSFRVAGGRETQYF.